These T cell receptor beta chains were read from a single sample in a study of T-cell memory formation after mild COVID-19. MiXCR, applied by TCRdb to the 5' RACE reads, yields one record per CDR3 protein. The table has around 510,000 distinct CDR3 sequences, about a fifth seen once. The sample consisted of PBMCs or a T cell subset sorted from them (not recorded which). These receptors came from an adult woman who had mild COVID-19 (a few samples of this study predate the infection). Cell type and time point are not known. The CDR3 runs from the conserved cysteine through the conserved F or W. Each record gives: V gene, J gene, CDR3 protein.

v_call: TRBV6-6
j_call: TRBJ1-2
cdr3_aa: CASSYPWGQGSYGYTF

v_call: TRBV27
j_call: TRBJ2-1
cdr3_aa: CASSLYGYNEQFF

v_call: TRBV2
j_call: TRBJ2-1
cdr3_aa: CASRATASGSSYNEQFF

v_call: TRBV5-1
j_call: TRBJ2-4
cdr3_aa: CASSTGTQNIQYF

v_call: TRBV9
j_call: TRBJ2-2
cdr3_aa: CASSTPNLRPDTGELFF

v_call: TRBV30
j_call: TRBJ1-1
cdr3_aa: CAWSAEGWTEAFF

v_call: TRBV9
j_call: TRBJ1-2
cdr3_aa: CASSGTHRDDRLDGYTF

v_call: TRBV19
j_call: TRBJ1-1
cdr3_aa: CATSQRNTEAFF

v_call: TRBV12-3/TRBV12-4
j_call: TRBJ2-7
cdr3_aa: CASSLRGGQGYEQYF

v_call: TRBV5-4
j_call: TRBJ1-6
cdr3_aa: CASSLGHRQGERSNSPLHF

v_call: TRBV6-5
j_call: TRBJ2-7
cdr3_aa: CASSYVTGSEQYF

v_call: TRBV20-1
j_call: TRBJ1-5
cdr3_aa: CSASLYRESNQPQHF

v_call: TRBV4-3
j_call: TRBJ1-1
cdr3_aa: CASSQDITSATEAFF

v_call: TRBV7-9
j_call: TRBJ2-7
cdr3_aa: CASSFAPRDRRYEQYF

v_call: TRBV6-2/TRBV6-3
j_call: TRBJ2-2
cdr3_aa: CASTQGGSKNTGELFF

v_call: TRBV5-1
j_call: TRBJ2-3
cdr3_aa: CASSLGTGTRDTQYF

v_call: TRBV2
j_call: TRBJ1-1
cdr3_aa: CASLMRTEAFF

v_call: TRBV15
j_call: TRBJ1-1
cdr3_aa: CATSRDTRQTEAFF

v_call: TRBV29-1
j_call: TRBJ2-7
cdr3_aa: CSVEAGSRYEQYF

v_call: TRBV7-8
j_call: TRBJ2-1
cdr3_aa: CASSPVTSGRRGANEQFF

v_call: TRBV13
j_call: TRBJ1-2
cdr3_aa: CASSQTAGIYGYTF

v_call: TRBV7-2
j_call: TRBJ2-5
cdr3_aa: CASSPGPETQYF

v_call: TRBV5-1
j_call: TRBJ2-2
cdr3_aa: CASSFSREPTGELFF

v_call: TRBV30
j_call: TRBJ1-2
cdr3_aa: CAWSVSRAYGYTF

v_call: TRBV6-5
j_call: TRBJ2-2
cdr3_aa: CASSYSSGGGTGELFF

v_call: TRBV29-1
j_call: TRBJ2-6
cdr3_aa: CSVIPLSGANVLTF

v_call: TRBV11-1
j_call: TRBJ2-1
cdr3_aa: CASSTLAHEQFF

v_call: TRBV4-2
j_call: TRBJ2-2
cdr3_aa: CASSQDKNTGELFF

v_call: TRBV7-9
j_call: TRBJ1-5
cdr3_aa: CASSFGQGGIGNQPQHF

v_call: TRBV19
j_call: TRBJ1-1
cdr3_aa: CATLQGGTEAFF

v_call: TRBV6-2/TRBV6-3
j_call: TRBJ2-3
cdr3_aa: CASSYGGSRDTQYF

v_call: TRBV7-6
j_call: TRBJ2-1
cdr3_aa: CASSTSAGLAYNEQFF

v_call: TRBV4-2
j_call: TRBJ2-1
cdr3_aa: CASSQHFLAGLEQFF

v_call: TRBV9
j_call: TRBJ2-7
cdr3_aa: CASSVEAAYEQYF

v_call: TRBV2
j_call: TRBJ2-3
cdr3_aa: CASSAADTQYF

v_call: TRBV20-1
j_call: TRBJ2-5
cdr3_aa: CSAGTSGQETQYF

v_call: TRBV6-5
j_call: TRBJ2-3
cdr3_aa: CASSWGRVTDTQYF

v_call: TRBV7-9
j_call: TRBJ2-3
cdr3_aa: CASSQAGGPDTQYF

v_call: TRBV5-1
j_call: TRBJ1-1
cdr3_aa: CASSSTRQLNTEAFF

v_call: TRBV6-2/TRBV6-3
j_call: TRBJ1-6
cdr3_aa: CASTRTAAGNSPLHF

v_call: TRBV7-9
j_call: TRBJ1-1
cdr3_aa: CASSLTQGMGNTEAFF

v_call: TRBV20-1
j_call: TRBJ2-7
cdr3_aa: CSARAITGGTESYEQYF

v_call: TRBV7-8
j_call: TRBJ2-1
cdr3_aa: CASSLAGQNYNEQFF

v_call: TRBV24-1
j_call: TRBJ1-2
cdr3_aa: CATSAPQGKGYGYTF

v_call: TRBV7-3
j_call: TRBJ1-1
cdr3_aa: CASSSTGGSWGITEAFF

v_call: TRBV15
j_call: TRBJ2-2
cdr3_aa: CATSRDPASGGAGELFF

v_call: TRBV13
j_call: TRBJ2-5
cdr3_aa: CASSPSGGKETQYF

v_call: TRBV7-3
j_call: TRBJ2-5
cdr3_aa: CASSPGLAKTQYF